Reported below is one T cell receptor beta chain. This sample was included in a study of CD8+ T cells in alopecia areata. Across the study: A regimen of oral tofacitinib, 5 to 10 mg twice daily, was given to treated patients.

V was pared by 4 bases and J by 2 bases, with 10 bases of the junction left unmatched. There are 16 residues in the CDR3. Germline V gene sequence: CDR1 SGHDT, CDR2 YYEEEE. TCR sequencing used cDNA made by reverse transcription of extracted RNA. TCRdb's copy holds only in-frame clones and misses some; the assay was immunoSEQ multiplex PCR. The profile covers 90,000 to 150,000 clones, with about half appearing a single time and around 0.44% taken by the ten largest. Treatment given: oral pan-JAK inhibitor, 5-10 mg twice daily. The material was CD4+ T cells sorted from blood, obtained at week 4, from a patient treated with tofacitinib. The sequence was collected from a human donor with alopecia areata. The genes are TRBV5-6 and TRBJ2-7, with 9 bases lining up with TRBD2. The CDR3 loop is CASSQVAGARTYEQYF. As DNA, the CDR3 is TGTGCCAGCAGCCAGGTAGCGGGAGCCAGGACCTACGAGCAGTACTTC.